Presented here are 9 T cell receptor beta chains from one specimen sequenced in a study of shared clonotypes between healthy human individuals. Some clones are missing from TCRdb's copy, which holds only in-frame ones; the method was immunoSEQ multiplex PCR. This table holds roughly 660,000 clones, about 90% found once. The sample comprised memory CD8+ T cells from PBMCs. Subset of the sample: CD45RO+ cells pooled with CCR7-negative TemRA cells. The receptors come from a man aged 18 to 29 in good health. Some clones in this sample may be carry-over from other donors' samples.

The CDR3 nucleotides read TGTGCCAGCAGCTTCAGGGGGACGAACGAGCAGTACTTC. Its protein product is CASSFRGTNEQYF. The rearrangement uses TRBV5-8 and TRBJ2-7; 7 bases align to TRBD1. This CDR3 comprises 13 residues. In germline, CDR1 is SGHTS, CDR2 YDEGEE. The V gene end was trimmed by 2 bases and the J gene end by 5 bases; junction bases not matched to a gene: 4.

V is TRBV10-3 and J is TRBJ2-1; TRBD2 aligns across 12 bases. Germline trimming cut 6 bases from V and 7 bases from J; bases unmatched to any gene: 4. Germline CDR1 reads ENHRY; CDR2 reads SYGVKD. The CDR3 runs 14 residues. This CDR3 is CAISPSGRGNEQFF. The CDR3 DNA reads TGTGCCATCAGCCCTAGCGGGAGGGGAAATGAGCAGTTCTTC.

Concerning this clone: The same CDR3 can be traced to other DNA sequences in this sample. The CDR3 loop is CASSQVGGYEQYF. The CDR3 bases are TGTGCCAGCAGCCAAGTAGGGGGCTACGAGCAGTACTTC. J is TRBJ2-7 and V is TRBV4-2; D perhaps matches TRBD1 (6 bases). This CDR3 spans 13 amino acids. Trimming took 1 base from V and 3 from J, leaving 7 bases between them. Germline loops: CDR1 LGHNA, CDR2 YNFKEQ.

The chain has TRBV5-1 and TRBJ1-2; TRBD1 matches at 8 bases. The CDR3 runs 15 residues. The germline gives CDR1 SGHRS, CDR2 YFSETQ. The V and J ends lost 4 bases and 4 bases, in that order; junction bases with no gene match: 9. This CDR3 reads CASSPGQGPVYGYTF. The CDR3 bases are TGCGCCAGCAGCCCAGGACAGGGACCAGTCTATGGCTACACCTTC.

The rearrangement joins TRBV28 to TRBJ2-2, with TRBD2 as a possible D gene (6 bases). This CDR3 spans 16 amino acids. Per germline, CDR1 MDHEN and CDR2 SYDVKM. Trimming pared 11 bases from V and 4 bases from J, leaving 23 bases between. The CDR3 region is CAAGLPYGEGTGELFF. Here the CDR3 DNA reads TGTGCCGCGGGATTGCCGTACGGAGAGGGCACCGGGGAGCTGTTTTTT.

The chain recombines TRBV6-1 with TRBJ2-1; D gene ambiguous. The CDR3 is 12 amino acids. The V gene's germline CDR1 is MNHNS and CDR2 SASEGT. V shed 3 bases and J shed 4 bases, with 4 bases lying between them. CDR3 sequence (DNA): TGTGCCAGCAGTGATTGGTACAATGAGCAGTTCTTC. As protein: CASSDWYNEQFF.

A word on this clone: This same CDR3 is encoded by further DNA sequences in the sample. The V call is TRBV7-9, the J call TRBJ2-1; unclear D gene. CDR3 size: 12 residues. Germline CDR1 reads SEHNR; CDR2 reads FQNEAQ (reference sequence). The ends were cut back, 0 bases at V and 4 bases at J, with 1 base in the middle. As DNA, the CDR3 is TGTGCCAGCAGCTTAGCATACAATGAGCAGTTCTTC. Translating gives CASSLAYNEQFF.

The genes are TRBV5-6 and TRBJ2-5; D perhaps matches TRBD2 (6 bases). V was trimmed by 5 bases and J by 5 bases, leaving 16 bases between them. The CDR3 runs to 14 residues. CDR1 is SGHDT and CDR2 is YYEEEE in the germline V gene. The DNA for the CDR3 is TGTGCCAGCAGACGGGACCCCCGGGGGGAGACCCAGTACTTC. This encodes CASRRDPRGETQYF.

The rearrangement joins TRBV5-1 to TRBJ1-1; the D is unclear. Germline V gene lookup returns CDR1 SGHRS and CDR2 YFSETQ. The CDR3 contains 13 residues. Trimming took 0 bases from V and 2 from J, leaving 5 bases between them. The CDR3 loop is CASSLDPNTEAFF. The CDR3, as DNA: TGCGCCAGCAGCTTGGATCCCAACACTGAAGCTTTCTTT.